A single sample is the source of the 8 T cell receptor beta chains below, sequenced in a study of blood T cell repertoires in COVID-19. Produced via immunoSEQ multiplex PCR; TCRdb's table is partial and in-frame only. The sample consists of 45,000 to 50,000 clones, 80% to 90% of them appearing once. Material: peripheral blood. The receptors originated from an elderly woman with COVID-19, enrolled during active disease.

V gene TRBV20-1 combines with J gene TRBJ1-2; tentative D call: TRBD1 (6 bases). Per germline, CDR1 DFQATT and CDR2 SNEGSKA (reference sequence). The CDR3 is made up of 11 amino acids. V lost 2 bases and J lost 14, with 15 bases in between. The CDR3 loop is CSARIGPGETF. CDR3 sequence (DNA): TGCAGTGCTAGAATCGGCCCAGGGGAGACCTTC.

V usage is TRBV30 and J usage is TRBJ2-7; the match to TRBD1 covers 9 bases. Germline trimming cut 2 bases from V and 2 bases from J; bases unmatched to any gene: 4. The CDR3 loop spans 14 amino acids. CDR1 and CDR2 from the germline V gene are GTSNPN and SVGIG (reference sequence). The CDR3 DNA follows: TGTGCCTGGAGTAGACAGGGGGGAGCCTACGAGCAGTACTTC. Translated: CAWSRQGGAYEQYF. The full variable domain, its missing parts supplied by reference TRBV30 and TRBJ2-7, is SQTIHQWPATLVQPVGSPLSLECTVEGTSNPNLYWYRQAAGRGLQLLFYSVGIGQISSEVPQNLSASRPQDRQFILSSKKLLLSDSGFYLCAWSRQGGAYEQYFGPGTRLTVT.

The rearrangement joins TRBV6-5 to TRBJ1-1; TRBD1 aligns across 9 bases. V dropped 2 bases and J dropped 2; count of bases not matched to a gene: 3. The CDR3 extends over 15 amino acids. The germline gives CDR1 MNHEY, CDR2 SVGAGI. In nucleotides, the CDR3 is TGTGCCAGCAGTTACGAAACAGGGGGCAACACTGAAGCTTTCTTT. As protein: CASSYETGGNTEAFF.

The gene calls are TRBV19 and TRBJ1-5, with 10 bases identical to TRBD1. V lost 5 bases, J lost 6 bases, and 10 bases stayed unmatched. The CDR3 consists of 16 residues. Germline CDR1 is LNHDA and CDR2 is SQIVND (reference sequence). As DNA, the CDR3 is TGTGCCAGTAGTCCAAGGGACAGGGGAAACGGTCAGCCCCAGCATTTT. Translation gives CASSPRDRGNGQPQHF.

The chain joins TRBV2 to TRBJ1-1; TRBD1 aligns across 8 bases. CDR3 length: 14 amino acids. Germline CDR1 is SNHLY and CDR2 is FYNNEI. The trim removed 5 bases at V and 1 base at J, leaving 3 bases unmatched. CDR3 bases: TGTGCCAGCAGTAACGGGACAGGGAACACTGAAGCTTTCTTT. It is translated as CASSNGTGNTEAFF.

This chain links TRBV3-1 (or the pseudogene TRBV3-2) with TRBJ2-7, with 8 positions matching TRBD2. Germline V CDR1 and CDR2: LGHDT, YNNKEL (reference sequence). V shed 0 bases, J shed 1 base, and the junction held 8 bases outside the gene matches. This CDR3 is built from 17 residues. CDR3 bases: TGTGCCAGCAGCCAAGATGGAGCGGGGGCAGGATCCTACGAGCAGTACTTC. Translating gives CASSQDGAGAGSYEQYF.

The chain carries TRBV6-5 and TRBJ2-7; 11 positions agree with TRBD2. The CDR3 runs to 15 residues. V was clipped by 6 bases and J by 3 bases; unmatched bases: 7. CDR1 and CDR2 (germline): MNHEY, SVGAGI. Here the CDR3 reads CASRPRLAGRYEQYF. In DNA, the CDR3 is TGTGCCAGCAGACCCCGACTAGCGGGACGCTACGAGCAGTACTTC.

This rearrangement joins TRBV3-1 (or the pseudogene TRBV3-2) to TRBJ2-2, with D tentatively TRBD1 (6 bases). Between the trimmed V and J ends, which lost 3 bases and 6 bases, there was a span of 8 bases. Germline CDR1 reads LGHDT; CDR2 reads YNNKEL (reference sequence). CDR3 size: 13 residues. CDR3 in DNA: TGTGCCAGCAGCCAGCGACAGGCCGGGGAGCTGTTTTTT. This encodes CASSQRQAGELFF.